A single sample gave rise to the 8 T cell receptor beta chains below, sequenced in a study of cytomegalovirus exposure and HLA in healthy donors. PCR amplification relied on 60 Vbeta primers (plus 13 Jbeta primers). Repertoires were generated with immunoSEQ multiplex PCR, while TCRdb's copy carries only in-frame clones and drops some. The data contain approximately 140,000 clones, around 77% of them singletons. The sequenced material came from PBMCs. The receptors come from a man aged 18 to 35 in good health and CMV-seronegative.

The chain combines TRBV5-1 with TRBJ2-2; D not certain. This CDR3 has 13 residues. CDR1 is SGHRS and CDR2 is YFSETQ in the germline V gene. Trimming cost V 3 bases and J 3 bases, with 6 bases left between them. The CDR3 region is CASSSTDTGELFF. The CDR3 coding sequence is TGCGCCAGCAGCTCAACAGACACCGGGGAGCTGTTTTTT.

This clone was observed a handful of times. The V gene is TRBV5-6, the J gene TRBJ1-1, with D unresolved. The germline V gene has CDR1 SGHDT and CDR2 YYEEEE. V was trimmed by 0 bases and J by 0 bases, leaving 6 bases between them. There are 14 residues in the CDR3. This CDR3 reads CASSLDSLNTEAFF. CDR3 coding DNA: TGTGCCAGCAGCTTGGACAGTCTGAACACTGAAGCTTTCTTT. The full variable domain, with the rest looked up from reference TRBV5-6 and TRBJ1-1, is DAGVTQSPTHLIKTRGQQVTLRCSPKSGHDTVSWYQQALGQGPQFIFQYYEEEERQRGNFPDRFSGHQFPNYSSELNVNALLLGDSALYLCASSLDSLNTEAFFGQGTRLTVV.

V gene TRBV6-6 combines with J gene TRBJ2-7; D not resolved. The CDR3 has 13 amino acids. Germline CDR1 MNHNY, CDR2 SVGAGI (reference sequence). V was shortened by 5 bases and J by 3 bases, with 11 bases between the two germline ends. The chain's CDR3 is CASSPYLSYEQYF. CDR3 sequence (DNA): TGTGCCAGCAGTCCCTATCTAAGCTACGAGCAGTACTTC.

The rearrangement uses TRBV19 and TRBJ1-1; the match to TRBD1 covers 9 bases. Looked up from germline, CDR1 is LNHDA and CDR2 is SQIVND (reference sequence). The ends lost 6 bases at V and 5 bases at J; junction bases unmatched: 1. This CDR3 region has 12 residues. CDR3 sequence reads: CASRDRGTEAFF. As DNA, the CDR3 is TGTGCCAGTAGGGACAGGGGAACTGAAGCTTTCTTT.

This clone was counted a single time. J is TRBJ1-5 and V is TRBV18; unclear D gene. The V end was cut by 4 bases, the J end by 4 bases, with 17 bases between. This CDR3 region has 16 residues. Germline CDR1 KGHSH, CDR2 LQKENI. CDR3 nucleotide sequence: TGTGCCAGCTCACTCCTTGGCGGGGAAGGGAATCAGCCCCAGCATTTT. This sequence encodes CASSLLGGEGNQPQHF.

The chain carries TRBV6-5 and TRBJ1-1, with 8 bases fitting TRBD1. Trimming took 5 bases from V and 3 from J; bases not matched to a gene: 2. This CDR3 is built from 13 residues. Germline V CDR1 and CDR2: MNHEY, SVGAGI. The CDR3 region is CASSDRGHTEAFF. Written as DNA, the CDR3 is TGTGCCAGCAGTGACAGGGGACACACTGAAGCTTTCTTT.

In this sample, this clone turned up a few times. Written as DNA, the CDR3 is TGTGCCAGCAGTGATCCGGGTTACGAGCAGTACTTC. It translates to CASSDPGYEQYF. V is TRBV6-1 and J is TRBJ2-7; D unclear. Germline V CDR1 and CDR2: MNHNS, SASEGT. The CDR3 runs to 12 residues. V lost 3 bases and J lost 4, with 7 bases in between.

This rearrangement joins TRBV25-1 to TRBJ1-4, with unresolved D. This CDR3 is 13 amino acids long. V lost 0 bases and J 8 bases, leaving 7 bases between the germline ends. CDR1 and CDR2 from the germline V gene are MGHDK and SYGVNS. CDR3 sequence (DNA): TGTGCCAGCAGTGAATATCAGTGGGAAAAACTGTTTTTT. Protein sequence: CASSEYQWEKLFF.